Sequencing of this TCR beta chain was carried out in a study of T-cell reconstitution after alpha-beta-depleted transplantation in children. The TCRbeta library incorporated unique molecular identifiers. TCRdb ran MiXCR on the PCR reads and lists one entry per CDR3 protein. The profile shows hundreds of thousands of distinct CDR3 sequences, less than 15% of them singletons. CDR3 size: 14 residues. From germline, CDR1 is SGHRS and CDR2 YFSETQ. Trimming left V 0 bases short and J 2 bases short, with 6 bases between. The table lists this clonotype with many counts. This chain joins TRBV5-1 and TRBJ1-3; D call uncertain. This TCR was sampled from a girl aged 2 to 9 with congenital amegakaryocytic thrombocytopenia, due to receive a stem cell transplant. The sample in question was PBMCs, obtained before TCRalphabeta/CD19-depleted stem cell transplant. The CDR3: CASSLDSPGNTIYF. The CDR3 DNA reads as TGCGCCAGCAGCTTGGACAGCCCTGGAAACACCATATATTTT.